This T cell receptor beta chain was profiled in a study of cytomegalovirus exposure and HLA in healthy donors. Points from the study as a whole: Presence/absence analyses assumed roughly uniform sequencing depth across donors.

On this clone itself: The antigen remains undetermined.

Use of 60 Vbeta and 13 Jbeta primers characterized the PCR. Sequenced by immunoSEQ multiplex PCR; TCRdb stores in-frame clones only, minus some. Of about 120,000 clones listed, around 77% are singletons. The CDR3 is 15 residues long. The germline V gene has CDR1 LNHDA and CDR2 SQIVND (reference sequence). V lost 5 bases and J lost 3, with 17 bases in between. This receptor was taken from a human donor in good health. This chain connects TRBV19 to TRBJ2-7, with D possibly being TRBD1 (5 bases). Specimen: PBMCs. The CDR3 region has the DNA TGTGCCAGTAGTGCGGACGGAAGGGGATACTACGAGCAGTACTTC. Translation: CASSADGRGYYEQYF.